Given below is one T cell receptor (beta chain) in context. This sample stems from a study of CD8 T cells in Susac syndrome. Study in general: At the time their blood was drawn, patients with Susac syndrome were either therapy-naive, on corticosteroids (with some of them also receiving intravenous immunoglobulin), or on intravenous immunoglobulin alone.

Random hexamers primed reverse transcription of roughly 0.5 to 1 ug RNA. Via MiXCR, TCRdb re-called the immunoSEQ multiplex PCR reads, giving one row per CDR3 protein. The data show about 140,000 distinct CDR3 sequences, approximately 95% seen once. CDR3 length equals 14 residues. Germline CDR1 SGHRS, CDR2 YFSETQ. V lost 4 bases and J lost 3; bases outside the gene matches: 5. Material: CD4+ T cells from PBMCs. The rearrangement links TRBV5-1 to TRBJ2-7; TRBD1 matches at 9 bases. This clonotype originated in a human donor with Susac syndrome. The CDR3 loop reads CASSPTGQGYEQYF. CDR3 nucleotide sequence: TGCGCCAGCAGCCCGACGGGACAGGGCTACGAGCAGTACTTC.